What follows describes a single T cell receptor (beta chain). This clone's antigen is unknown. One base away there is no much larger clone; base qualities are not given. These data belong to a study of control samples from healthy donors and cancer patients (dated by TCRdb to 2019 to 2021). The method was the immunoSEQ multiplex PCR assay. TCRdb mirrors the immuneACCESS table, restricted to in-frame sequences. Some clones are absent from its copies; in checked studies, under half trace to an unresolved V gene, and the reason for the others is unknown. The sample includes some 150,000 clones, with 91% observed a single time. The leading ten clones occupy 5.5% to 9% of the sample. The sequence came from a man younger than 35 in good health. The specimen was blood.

The DNA is TGTGCCAGCAGCCAACCAGGGACAGCCCAGGTTATCGGAAACACCATATATTTT. Translation gives CASSQPGTAQVIGNTIYF. The chain is encoded by TRBV4-2 joined to TRBJ1-3; 7 junctional bases match TRBD1. V and J are trimmed by 2 bases and 4 bases, and the gene matches miss 14 bases of the junction. CDR1 and CDR2 (LGHNA, YNFKEQ) derive from the germline V gene. Measured from the cysteine to the phenylalanine, the CDR3 is 18 residues long. Just CDR3 DNA is preserved here, 54 bases in frame from base 1.